These T cell receptor beta chains were read from a single sample in a study of vaccination and CD4 T cells after COVID-19. Antigens of these TCRs are unknown. TCRdb re-called the PCR reads through MiXCR, storing one row per CDR3 protein. The sample lists 12,000 to 15,000 distinct CDR3 sequences, 53% occurring once. Sequencing was done on a sample of CD4+ T cells from blood, cultured in vitro. These receptor sequences come from a human donor who had recovered from COVID-19. CDR3s include the opening cysteine and the closing phenylalanine or tryptophan. The order of the fields is clone size, J gene, V gene, D gene, CDR3 DNA, CDR3 protein. The D gene is left open where the match is weak. The size field is filled for only some rows; it gives once, few, many or a size class.

clone_size: .
j_call: TRBJ1-4
v_call: TRBV27
d_call: TRBD1
cdr3_nt: TGTGCCAGCAACTTTAGGGGGCAGATAGGCGAAAAACTGTTTTTT
cdr3_aa: CASNFRGQIGEKLFF

clone_size: .
j_call: TRBJ1-1
v_call: TRBV6-4
d_call: TRBD1
cdr3_nt: TGTGCCAGCAGTGACTCGGGACAGGGGGGGAAGGTCACTGAAGCTTTCTTT
cdr3_aa: CASSDSGQGGKVTEAFF

clone_size: .
j_call: TRBJ1-1
v_call: TRBV5-6
d_call: .
cdr3_nt: TGTGCCAGCAGCCGACAGGACTACGGGAACACTGAAGCTTTCTTT
cdr3_aa: CASSRQDYGNTEAFF

clone_size: .
j_call: TRBJ2-5
v_call: TRBV19
d_call: .
cdr3_nt: TGTGCCAGTAGTCGCTGGACAGCGGGACAAGAGACCCAGTACTTC
cdr3_aa: CASSRWTAGQETQYF

clone_size: .
j_call: TRBJ2-7
v_call: TRBV7-8
d_call: .
cdr3_nt: TGTGCCAGCAGCCCAGAGCCGTTATCACTCTCCTACGAGCAGTACTTC
cdr3_aa: CASSPEPLSLSYEQYF

clone_size: .
j_call: TRBJ2-2
v_call: TRBV6-5
d_call: .
cdr3_nt: TGTGCCAGCAGTTACAGTCTGGTTAACACCGGGGAGCTGTTTTTT
cdr3_aa: CASSYSLVNTGELFF

clone_size: .
j_call: TRBJ2-7
v_call: TRBV6-5
d_call: TRBD2
cdr3_nt: TGTGCCAGCAGTTCACCAGCGGGGAGGGGTGGGGAGCAGTACTTC
cdr3_aa: CASSSPAGRGGEQYF

clone_size: once
j_call: TRBJ2-7
v_call: TRBV28
d_call: .
cdr3_nt: TGTGCCAGCACCGCTGCATTCGGACCCGGTGGAGAGCAGTACTTC
cdr3_aa: CASTAAFGPGGEQYF

clone_size: few
j_call: TRBJ2-3
v_call: TRBV7-2
d_call: TRBD2
cdr3_nt: TGTGCCAGCAGTTCAAGTGGCGACGGGAGGACCACAGATACGCAGTATTTT
cdr3_aa: CASSSSGDGRTTDTQYF

clone_size: .
j_call: TRBJ2-5
v_call: TRBV5-8
d_call: .
cdr3_nt: TGTGCCAGCAGCTTGTGGGACTCAGAGGGCTCCCAAGAGACCCAGTACTTC
cdr3_aa: CASSLWDSEGSQETQYF

clone_size: few
j_call: TRBJ1-1
v_call: TRBV20-1
d_call: .
cdr3_nt: TGCAGTGCTCGGGGCGGGACTTTGAACACTGAAGCTTTCTTT
cdr3_aa: CSARGGTLNTEAFF

clone_size: .
j_call: TRBJ1-6
v_call: TRBV7-9
d_call: TRBD1
cdr3_nt: TGTGCCAGCAGCTCGTCGACAGGGGGAAATTCACCCCTCCACTTT
cdr3_aa: CASSSSTGGNSPLHF

clone_size: few
j_call: TRBJ2-7
v_call: TRBV7-2
d_call: .
cdr3_nt: TGTGCCAGCAGCTATCAAACGGGCCCTCTCGGGAGGCAGTACTTC
cdr3_aa: CASSYQTGPLGRQYF

clone_size: .
j_call: TRBJ1-1
v_call: TRBV6-5
d_call: .
cdr3_nt: TGTGCCAGCAGTTACTCGAACATGAACACTGAAGCTTTCTTT
cdr3_aa: CASSYSNMNTEAFF

clone_size: few
j_call: TRBJ1-5
v_call: TRBV27
d_call: TRBD1
cdr3_nt: TGTGCCAGCAGTTCGGACAGGTTCAATCAGCCCCAGCATTTT
cdr3_aa: CASSSDRFNQPQHF

clone_size: .
j_call: TRBJ2-7
v_call: TRBV6-2/TRBV6-3
d_call: TRBD2
cdr3_nt: TGTGCCAGCAGGGGGGTAACCGGGACTAGCCCCTACGAGCAGTACTTC
cdr3_aa: CASRGVTGTSPYEQYF

clone_size: few
j_call: TRBJ2-5
v_call: TRBV24-1
d_call: .
cdr3_nt: TGTGCCACCAGTGATACTACGGTAGAAGAGACCCAGTACTTC
cdr3_aa: CATSDTTVEETQYF

clone_size: .
j_call: TRBJ1-1
v_call: TRBV6-2/TRBV6-3
d_call: .
cdr3_nt: TGTGCCAGCAGTTACTCGAGATCGGGGAACACTGAAGCTTTCTTT
cdr3_aa: CASSYSRSGNTEAFF

clone_size: once
j_call: TRBJ2-2
v_call: TRBV7-2
d_call: TRBD2
cdr3_nt: TGTGCCAGCAGTTTACTTAGCGGGAGGGACGCGGCCGGGGAGCTGTTTTTT
cdr3_aa: CASSLLSGRDAAGELFF

clone_size: few
j_call: TRBJ2-1
v_call: TRBV28
d_call: .
cdr3_nt: TGTGCCAGCAGTAGGCTAGTGGTGTTTTCCAATGAGCAGTTCTTC
cdr3_aa: CASSRLVVFSNEQFF

clone_size: .
j_call: TRBJ1-4
v_call: TRBV19
d_call: .
cdr3_nt: TGTGCCAGTAGTATGGGGACAAATGAAAAACTGTTTTTT
cdr3_aa: CASSMGTNEKLFF

clone_size: .
j_call: TRBJ2-5
v_call: TRBV6-1
d_call: .
cdr3_nt: TGTGCCAGCAGTGAATCGGTTGGACGGCAAGAGACCCAGTACTTC
cdr3_aa: CASSESVGRQETQYF

clone_size: .
j_call: TRBJ2-5
v_call: TRBV20-1
d_call: TRBD2
cdr3_nt: TGCAGTGCTGGACTAGTGGAGACCCAGTACTTC
cdr3_aa: CSAGLVETQYF

clone_size: .
j_call: TRBJ2-7
v_call: TRBV30
d_call: TRBD2
cdr3_nt: TGTGCCTCCACCGGGGGGGGGACAAGGGCCTACGAGCAGTACTTC
cdr3_aa: CASTGGGTRAYEQYF

clone_size: .
j_call: TRBJ1-5
v_call: TRBV20-1
d_call: .
cdr3_nt: TGCAGTGCTAGGGGATCGGGCAATCAGCCCCAGCATTTT
cdr3_aa: CSARGSGNQPQHF

clone_size: .
j_call: TRBJ2-2
v_call: TRBV28
d_call: TRBD2
cdr3_nt: TGTGCCAGCGTAACGGCGGGAGAAAACACCGGGGAGCTGTTTTTT
cdr3_aa: CASVTAGENTGELFF

clone_size: .
j_call: TRBJ2-3
v_call: TRBV6-1
d_call: .
cdr3_nt: TGTGCCACGACCACAGGGACTGGAACAGATACGCAGTATTTT
cdr3_aa: CATTTGTGTDTQYF

clone_size: few
j_call: TRBJ1-5
v_call: TRBV20-1
d_call: .
cdr3_nt: TGCAGTGCTAGAGAAGACTACGGGCCCCAGCATTTT
cdr3_aa: CSAREDYGPQHF

clone_size: few
j_call: TRBJ2-2
v_call: TRBV28
d_call: .
cdr3_nt: TGTGCCAGCAGTTTATGGGGGGCGCAGGGCGGGGAGCTGTTTTTT
cdr3_aa: CASSLWGAQGGELFF